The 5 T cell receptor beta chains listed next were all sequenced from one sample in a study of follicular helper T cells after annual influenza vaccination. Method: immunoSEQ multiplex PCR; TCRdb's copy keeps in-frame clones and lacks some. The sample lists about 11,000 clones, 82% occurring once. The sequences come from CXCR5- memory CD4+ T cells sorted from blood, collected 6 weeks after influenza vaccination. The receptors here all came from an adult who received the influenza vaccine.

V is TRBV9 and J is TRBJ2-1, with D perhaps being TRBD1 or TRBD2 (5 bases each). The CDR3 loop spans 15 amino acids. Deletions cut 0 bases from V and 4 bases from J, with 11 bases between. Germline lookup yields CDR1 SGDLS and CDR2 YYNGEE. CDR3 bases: TGTGCCAGCAGCGTAGCGGGGCCGTCATACAATGAGCAGTTCTTC. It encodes CASSVAGPSYNEQFF.

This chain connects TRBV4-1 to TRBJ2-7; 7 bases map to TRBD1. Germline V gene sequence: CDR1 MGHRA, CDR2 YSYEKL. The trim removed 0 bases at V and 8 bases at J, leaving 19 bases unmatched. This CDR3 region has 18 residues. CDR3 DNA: TGCGCCAGCAGCCAAGATAAGACCATGGGACAGCGAGCCTTTCAGCAGTACTTC. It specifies CASSQDKTMGQRAFQQYF.

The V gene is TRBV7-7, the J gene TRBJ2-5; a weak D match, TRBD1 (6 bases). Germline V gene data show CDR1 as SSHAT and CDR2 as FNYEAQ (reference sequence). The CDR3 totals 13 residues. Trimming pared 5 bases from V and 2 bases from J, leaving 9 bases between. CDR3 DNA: TGTGCCAGCAGCGCCGGGACACAAGAGACCCAGTACTTC. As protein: CASSAGTQETQYF. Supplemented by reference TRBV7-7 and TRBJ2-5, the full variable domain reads GAGVSQSPRYKVTKRGQDVTLRCDPISSHATLYWYQQALGQGPEFLTYFNYEAQPDKSGLPSDRFSAERPEGSISTLTIQRTEQRDSAMYRCASSAGTQETQYFGPGTRLLVL.

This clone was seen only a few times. Here the CDR3 reads CASSQHDQFGANYGYTF. In DNA, the CDR3 is TGCGCCAGCAGCCAACACGACCAGTTCGGAGCTAACTATGGCTACACCTTC. The chain is built from TRBV4-1 and TRBJ1-2, with unresolved D. V lost 2 bases and J 0 bases, leaving 16 bases between the germline ends. CDR1 and CDR2 from the germline V gene are MGHRA and YSYEKL. This CDR3 spans 17 amino acids.

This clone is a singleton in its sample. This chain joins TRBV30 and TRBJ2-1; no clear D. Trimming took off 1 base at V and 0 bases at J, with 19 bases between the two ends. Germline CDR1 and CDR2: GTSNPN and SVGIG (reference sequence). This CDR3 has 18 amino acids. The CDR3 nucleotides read TGTGCCTGGAGTGGGCCTGTAAAGACTCGAAGCTCCTACAATGAGCAGTTCTTC. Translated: CAWSGPVKTRSSYNEQFF.